This TCR beta chain appears in the sequencing data of a study of T cells in Graves' hyperthyroidism and ophthalmopathy. This clonotype turned up a few times. V lost 8 bases and J lost 0, with 17 bases in between. The CDR3 sequence is 14 residues long. CDR1 is SQVTM, CDR2 ANQGSEA, per germline. Amplification targeted TCR beta CDR3 regions from RNA transcripts. The HTBI primer set served for first-round RT-PCR of the TCR CDR3. TCRdb used MiXCR to reprocess the multiplex PCR reads, holding one entry per CDR3 protein. The data contain under 650,000 distinct CDR3 sequences, under 20% of them singletons. The TCR was taken from a woman aged 25 to 39 with Graves' hyperthyroidism. Material for sequencing was blood. The J gene is TRBJ2-7, the V gene TRBV29-1; D may match TRBD1 or TRBD2 (6 bases each). The CDR3 sequence is CSCSGASTSYEQYF. CDR3 coding DNA: TGCAGCTGTTCGGGGGCGTCGACCTCCTACGAGCAGTACTTC.